The present T cell receptor beta chain was sequenced within a study of post-analysis software for immune sequencing data. Whole-study context: Patients with relapsing-remitting, secondary progressive and progressive-relapsing multiple sclerosis courses were all represented.

Unique-molecular-identifier-tagged TCR beta cDNA libraries were used. TCRdb re-derived calls from the PCR reads in MiXCR, one entry per CDR3 protein. This table has 350,000 to 450,000 distinct CDR3 sequences, less than 40% appearing once. With 5 bases removed from V and 4 bases from J, the gap between germline ends came to 14 bases. The CDR3 loop spans 14 amino acids. Study findings and constraints: Five TRBV segments occurring more often in patients than controls included TRBV5-6, TRBV5-1 and TRBV20-1.

As for this clonotype: What it binds is unknown.

Material for sequencing was blood. The chain couples TRBV12-3 or TRBV12-4 to TRBJ1-2, with TRBD1 as a possible D gene (5 bases). This sequence was found in a girl under 10 years old with multiple sclerosis. The DNA of the CDR3 is TGTGCCAGCAGTCCCACGGACACCTTCTATGGCTACACCTTC. Translated, it gives CASSPTDTFYGYTF.